One sample yielded the 26 T cell receptor beta chains listed below, sequenced in a study of T cell responses to AZD1222 COVID-19 vaccine. The protocol was immunoSEQ multiplex PCR, while the TCRdb copy is restricted to in-frame clones and leaves out a portion. The sample consists of roughly 140,000 clones, approximately 88% of them appearing once. Sequences were derived from peripheral blood, sampled on day 0 of MenACWY control vaccination. The source is an adult in good health.

The chain uses TRBV4-3 and TRBJ1-2; D unclear. From germline, CDR1 is LGHNA and CDR2 YSLEER. The germline V and J ends were trimmed by 3 bases and 8 bases, with 13 bases remaining between them. This CDR3 is 13 amino acids long. The CDR3 DNA reads as TGCGCCAGCAGCCACAGTGGCGAAGACGGCTACACCTTC. Translation: CASSHSGEDGYTF.

Here the CDR3 DNA reads TGTGCCAGCAGCTTACGTTACAACAGGGGTGATACGCAGTATTTT. Translating it yields CASSLRYNRGDTQYF. V and J are TRBV6-6 and TRBJ2-3; TRBD1 matches at 7 bases. V was pared by 6 bases and J by 6 bases, with 12 bases of the junction left unmatched. Germline V CDR1 and CDR2: MNHNY, SVGAGI (reference sequence). The CDR3 length is 15 residues.

The rearrangement joins TRBV5-5 to TRBJ1-2; D is perhaps TRBD1 (5 bases). Germline V gene lookup returns CDR1 SGHKS and CDR2 YYEKEE (reference sequence). Trimming left V 0 bases short and J 7 bases short, with 13 bases between. The CDR3 is 14 amino acids. In DNA form, the CDR3 reads TGTGCCAGCAGCTTGGGGCAGTCAAGGGGTGGCTACACCTTC. It codes for CASSLGQSRGGYTF.

This sequence joins TRBV30 and TRBJ2-3, with D possibly TRBD2 on 5 matching bases. The CDR3 is 16 amino acids. Per the germline V gene, CDR1 is GTSNPN and CDR2 is SVGIG (reference sequence). Trimming left V 2 bases short and J 6 bases short, with 21 bases between. CDR3 in amino acids: CAWSPPGGRGLDTQYF. CDR3 coding DNA: TGTGCCTGGAGTCCACCAGGCGGACGCGGGTTGGATACGCAGTATTTT.

Here the CDR3 DNA reads TGTGCCAGCTCAGGGGGTTCTAGGAATGAGCAGTTCTTC. This encodes CASSGGSRNEQFF. The chain combines TRBV18 with TRBJ2-1; either TRBD1 or TRBD2 may supply D (5 bases each). The V gene's germline CDR1 is KGHSH and CDR2 LQKENI. There are 13 residues in the CDR3. Trimming stripped 5 bases from V and 7 bases from J, with 12 bases between.

V gene TRBV24-1 combines with J gene TRBJ2-7; 9 nucleotides agree with TRBD1. The CDR3 has 15 amino acids. V trimming: 4 bases; J trimming: 2 bases; junction bases outside the gene matches: 5. Germline V gene sequence: CDR1 KGHDR, CDR2 SFDVKD. The CDR3 DNA follows: TGTGCCACCAGTGACTCCGGGACAGGGACCTACGAGCAGTACTTC. This gives the protein CATSDSGTGTYEQYF.

The chain recombines TRBV19 with TRBJ2-7, with D perhaps matching TRBD1 (6 bases). V was clipped by 3 bases and J by 7 bases, with 16 bases between them. The CDR3 contains 14 residues. Germline assignment: CDR1 LNHDA and CDR2 SQIVND (reference sequence). The DNA for the CDR3 is TGTGCCAGTAGTATCCTACTCGACAGGAGGGAGCAGTACTTC. This codes for CASSILLDRREQYF.

This clone was seen only once. This sequence joins TRBV28 and TRBJ2-3; a possible D gene is TRBD2 (5 bases). The CDR3 is made up of 14 amino acids. CDR1 and CDR2 from the germline V gene are MDHEN and SYDVKM. Trimming pared 5 bases from V and 3 bases from J, leaving 12 bases between. CDR3 protein: CASSTRVQTDTQYF. Written as DNA, the CDR3 is TGTGCCAGCAGTACGCGGGTTCAAACAGATACGCAGTATTTT.

The chain joins TRBV10-2 to TRBJ1-1, with 9 bases matching TRBD1. The CDR3 sequence is 14 residues long. Germline lookup yields CDR1 WSHSY and CDR2 SAAADI. The trim removed 7 bases at V and 1 base at J, leaving 4 bases unmatched. CDR3 nucleotides: TGCGCCAGCACGCAGACAGGGGGGAACACTGAAGCTTTCTTT. Translating gives CASTQTGGNTEAFF.

The chain couples TRBV5-4 to TRBJ2-7; 7 bases fit TRBD1. The CDR3 totals 16 residues. The V gene end was trimmed by 0 bases and the J gene end by 0 bases; junction bases not matched to a gene: 6. The germline V gene encodes CDR1 SGHNT and CDR2 YYREEE (reference sequence). The CDR3: CASSLATGVVSYEQYF. The CDR3 region has the DNA TGTGCCAGCAGCTTGGCCACAGGGGTAGTCTCCTACGAGCAGTACTTC.

The J gene is TRBJ1-3, the V gene TRBV7-8; D is ambiguous. The ends were cut back, 2 bases at V and 7 bases at J, with 6 bases in the middle. The length of the CDR3 is 12 residues. Looked up from germline, CDR1 is SGHVS and CDR2 is FQNEAQ. The CDR3, as DNA: TGTGCCAGCAGCTTAAGCGGGAACACCATATATTTT. This translates into CASSLSGNTIYF.

The CDR3 DNA is TGTGCCAGCAGCCTCTTTCTCGATGAGCAGTTCTTC. Translation: CASSLFLDEQFF. The genes are TRBV14 and TRBJ2-1, with D unresolved. Trimming took 4 bases from V and 8 from J, leaving 9 bases between them. The CDR3 has 12 amino acids. The germline CDR1 and CDR2 sequences are SGHDN and FVKESK.

The V call is TRBV5-1, the J call TRBJ1-2; D unresolved. The CDR3 is made up of 14 amino acids. Germline CDR1 SGHRS, CDR2 YFSETQ. Trimming left V 2 bases short and J 8 bases short, with 16 bases between. CDR3 DNA: TGCGCCAGCAGCTTTGGTGGTACCGATCGCGGCTACACCTTC. Translated, it gives CASSFGGTDRGYTF. Filled out from reference TRBV5-1 and TRBJ1-2, the complete variable domain reads KAGVTQTPRYLIKTRGQQVTLSCSPISGHRSVSWYQQTPGQGLQFLFEYFSETQRNKGNFPGRFSGRQFSNSRSEMNVSTLELGDSALYLCASSFGGTDRGYTFGSGTRLTVV.

The V call is TRBV12-3 or TRBV12-4, the J call TRBJ1-4, with D unclear. V was shortened by 3 bases and J by 8 bases, with 7 bases between the two germline ends. This CDR3 is 12 amino acids long. DNA for the CDR3: TGTGCCAGCAGTTTCCTAGGGGAAAAACTGTTTTTT. Amino acid sequence: CASSFLGEKLFF.

V gene TRBV15 combines with J gene TRBJ1-1, with a tentative D call TRBD1 (5 bases). The ends were cut back, 2 bases at V and 2 bases at J, with 15 bases in the middle. This CDR3 is built from 16 residues. Germline CDR1 is LNHNV and CDR2 is YYDKDF (reference sequence). CDR3 in DNA: TGTGCCACCAGCAGATTCCAGGGCCGGGGCAACACTGAAGCTTTCTTT. Amino acids: CATSRFQGRGNTEAFF.

This clone was counted only a few times. The rearrangement links TRBV4-3 to TRBJ2-7; tentatively, D is TRBD2 (6 bases). The germline gives CDR1 LGHNA, CDR2 YSLEER. The V gene lost 1 base and the J gene lost 3 bases, with 13 bases spanning the gap. The CDR3 runs to 15 residues. CDR3 residues: CASSQGAGFIYEQYF. The CDR3 region has the DNA TGCGCCAGCAGCCAAGGGGCGGGGTTTATCTACGAGCAGTACTTC.

The chain couples TRBV13 to TRBJ1-5; 9 bases align to TRBD1. The CDR3 sequence is 17 residues long. CDR1 is PRHDT, CDR2 FYEKMQ, per germline (reference sequence). V lost 6 bases and J lost 0; bases outside the gene matches: 9. CDR3 in amino acids: CASSMTGGTYSNQPQHF. As DNA, the CDR3 is TGTGCCAGCAGTATGACAGGGGGGACATATAGCAATCAGCCCCAGCATTTT.

This clone was observed a handful of times. The chain links TRBV9 to TRBJ2-3, with 7 positions matching TRBD1. Trimming at V came to 3 bases and at J to 6 bases, leaving 4 bases not matched to a gene. The CDR3 length is 13 residues. Germline assignment: CDR1 SGDLS and CDR2 YYNGEE. The CDR3 spells CASSDTGADTQYF. CDR3 in DNA: TGTGCCAGCAGCGACACAGGGGCCGATACGCAGTATTTT.

This clone was detected once. The chain couples TRBV3-1 (or the pseudogene TRBV3-2) to TRBJ2-5; D not certain. Trimming pared 0 bases from V and 2 bases from J, leaving 10 bases between. From germline, CDR1 is LGHDT and CDR2 YNNKEL (reference sequence). This CDR3 has 15 amino acids. Here the CDR3 DNA reads TGTGCCAGCAGCCAAGATACGACTCGTCAAGAGACCCAGTACTTC. It translates to CASSQDTTRQETQYF.

This chain connects TRBV6-2 or TRBV6-3 to TRBJ2-1; no definite D call. With 5 bases removed from V and 9 bases from J, the gap between germline ends came to 20 bases. Germline V gene lookup returns CDR1 MNHEY and CDR2 SVGEGT. The CDR3 has 15 amino acids. The CDR3 DNA reads TGTGCCAGCAGTCCAAGTAGTTCCGACTTCGGTGAGCAGTTCTTC. Amino acids: CASSPSSSDFGEQFF.

The rearrangement uses TRBV6-6 and TRBJ1-5, with 9 bases aligning to TRBD1. The ends lost 5 bases at V and 6 bases at J; junction bases unmatched: 8. The CDR3 runs 15 residues. The germline V gene encodes CDR1 MNHNY and CDR2 SVGAGI (reference sequence). CDR3: CASSLQGAQGQPQHF. The CDR3 DNA reads as TGTGCCAGCAGTCTACAGGGGGCGCAGGGTCAGCCCCAGCATTTT.

A single count supports this clone. V and J are TRBV6-1 and TRBJ2-3; D tentatively fits TRBD1 or TRBD2 (6 bases each). The CDR3 covers 16 residues. Trimming removed 4 bases from V and 3 bases from J, with 17 bases in between. Germline V lookup: CDR1 MNHNS, CDR2 SASEGT. The CDR3 region is CASSGQRRGATDTQYF. Written as DNA, the CDR3 is TGTGCCAGCAGTGGCCAGAGGAGGGGGGCTACAGATACGCAGTATTTT.

This clone was found a few times. The chain is built from TRBV2 and TRBJ1-3; D unclear. This CDR3 has 14 residues. Per the germline V gene, CDR1 is SNHLY and CDR2 is FYNNEI. Trimming cost V 4 bases and J 0 bases, with 7 bases left between them. DNA of the CDR3: TGTGCCAGCAGTGTGGAACACTCTGGAAACACCATATATTTT. As protein: CASSVEHSGNTIYF. The variable domain in full, completed from reference TRBV2 and TRBJ1-3, reads EPEVTQTPSHQVTQMGQEVILRCVPISNHLYFYWYRQILGQKVEFLVSFYNNEISEKSEIFDDQFSVERPDGSNFTLKIRSTKLEDSAMYFCASSVEHSGNTIYFGEGSWLTVV.

The chain joins TRBV28 to TRBJ2-7, with TRBD2 as a possible D gene (5 bases). This CDR3 contains 15 residues. Germline V gives CDR1 MDHEN, CDR2 SYDVKM. V dropped 5 bases and J dropped 6 bases, with 20 bases sitting between them. The CDR3 sequence is CASSTDRRWRSEQYF. CDR3 coding DNA: TGTGCCAGCAGTACGGATAGGCGTTGGAGGAGCGAGCAGTACTTC.

In this sample, this clone turned up a few times. J is TRBJ2-7 and V is TRBV5-1; 9 bases agree with TRBD2. J gave up 3 bases and V 7 bases, and 11 bases lay outside the gene matches. The CDR3 extends over 15 amino acids. The germline V gene has CDR1 SGHRS and CDR2 YFSETQ. CDR3 DNA: TGCGCCAGCGCCAGGTTGCGGGAGGGCCTCTACGAGCAGTACTTC. It yields the protein CASARLREGLYEQYF.

The chain uses TRBV18 and TRBJ1-1; 7 nucleotides agree with TRBD1. Per the germline V gene, CDR1 is KGHSH and CDR2 is LQKENI. The CDR3 runs 17 residues. Losses at the gene ends were 3 bases for V and 4 bases for J; bases not matched to a gene: 14. The chain's CDR3 is CASSPMQLGQTSTEAFF. CDR3 DNA: TGTGCCAGCTCACCTATGCAATTGGGACAGACGTCCACTGAAGCTTTCTTT.